These 20 T cell receptor beta chains share one sample of origin, sequenced in a study of CD8+ T cells in alopecia areata. Extraction of RNA preceded its reverse transcription into cDNA, which served as the sequencing template. TCRdb's copy holds only in-frame clones and misses some; the assay was immunoSEQ multiplex PCR. Altogether 110,000 or so clones are present, around 55% being singletons, with the ten largest covering 20% to 25%. The sequenced sample consisted of CD8+ T cells sorted from blood. The receptor source for this set is a human donor in good health.

This chain joins TRBV10-3 and TRBJ1-4; 8 bases match TRBD1. From germline, CDR1 is ENHRY and CDR2 SYGVKD. CDR3 size: 14 residues. V shed 3 bases and J 8 bases; nucleotides not matched to a gene: 5. The DNA of the CDR3 is TGTGCCATCAGTGAAGTGACAGGGGAAGAAAAACTGTTTTTT. Its translation: CAISEVTGEEKLFF.

The chain links TRBV4-3 to TRBJ1-2; perhaps TRBD1 as D (5 bases). CDR3 length equals 16 residues. Germline CDR1 LGHNA, CDR2 YSLEER. V lost 0 bases and J 4 bases, leaving 15 bases between the germline ends. The CDR3 protein is CASSQDLGVGSYGYTF. In nucleotides, the CDR3 is TGCGCCAGCAGCCAAGACCTGGGGGTAGGGAGCTATGGCTACACCTTC.

This clone was detected only a few times. The chain recombines TRBV29-1 with TRBJ1-1; a possible D gene is TRBD1 (6 bases). CDR3 length equals 16 residues. V shed 4 bases and J shed 1 base, with 19 bases lying between them. Looked up from germline, CDR1 is SQVTM and CDR2 is ANQGSEA. The CDR3 bases are TGCAGCGTTGTTCCTCTGTGGGGACACGAGAACACTGAAGCTTTCTTT. Residues: CSVVPLWGHENTEAFF.

V usage is TRBV28 and J usage is TRBJ2-6, with D hard to call. V lost 6 bases and J lost 0, with 12 bases in between. This CDR3 has 16 residues. Germline V gene data show CDR1 as MDHEN and CDR2 as SYDVKM. CDR3 loop: CASRADASSGANVLTF. The CDR3 nucleotides read TGTGCCAGCAGGGCCGACGCTAGCTCTGGGGCCAACGTCCTGACTTTC.

The chain is built from TRBV7-8 and TRBJ1-1, with a tentative D call TRBD1 (5 bases). Trimming pared 4 bases from V and 5 bases from J, leaving 11 bases between. CDR1 is SGHVS and CDR2 is FQNEAQ in the germline V gene. The CDR3 is made up of 13 amino acids. The CDR3 DNA sequence: TGTGCCAGCAGCTCCGGGGACGGAACTGAAGCTTTCTTT. Translation gives CASSSGDGTEAFF.

V usage is TRBV27 and J usage is TRBJ1-1; D is possibly TRBD1 (5 bases). With 8 bases removed from V and 8 bases from J, the gap between germline ends came to 12 bases. Germline-derived CDR1 and CDR2 are MNHEY and SMNVEV (reference sequence). The CDR3 sequence is 11 residues long. CDR3 region: CASSGDREAFF. In DNA form, the CDR3 reads TGTGCCAGCTCGGGGGACCGAGAAGCTTTCTTT.

The chain joins TRBV5-1 to TRBJ1-3; unclear D gene. The germline V gene encodes CDR1 SGHRS and CDR2 YFSETQ. The CDR3 sequence is 15 residues long. V gave up 0 bases and J gave up 0 bases, with 7 bases separating them. The CDR3 protein is CASSLGLNSGNTIYF. CDR3 in DNA: TGCGCCAGCAGCTTGGGGCTGAACTCTGGAAACACCATATATTTT.

The chain employs TRBV2 and TRBJ2-3, with 9 bases fitting TRBD2. The germline CDR1 and CDR2 sequences are SNHLY and FYNNEI. CDR3 length equals 15 residues. The V gene end was trimmed by 7 bases and the J gene end by 5 bases; junction bases not matched to a gene: 10. CDR3 residues: CASKSSSGVGDTQYF. CDR3 bases: TGTGCCAGCAAGTCGTCTAGCGGGGTAGGAGATACGCAGTATTTT.

The rearrangement joins TRBV7-2 to TRBJ1-5; weak D call: TRBD1 (5 bases). Trimming left V 1 base short and J 0 bases short, with 13 bases between. The CDR3 extends over 17 amino acids. Germline V gives CDR1 SGHTA, CDR2 FQGNSA. The CDR3 here is CASSLGRTRYSNQPQHF. CDR3 bases: TGTGCCAGCAGCTTAGGGCGGACAAGATATAGCAATCAGCCCCAGCATTTT. The complete variable domain, with remaining parts taken from reference TRBV7-2 and TRBJ1-5, reads GAGVSQSPSNKVTEKGKDVELRCDPISGHTALYWYRQSLGQGLEFLIYFQGNSAPDKSGLPSDRFSAERTGGSVSTLTIQRTQQEDSAVYLCASSLGRTRYSNQPQHFGDGTRLSIL.

This clone turned up a few times. This chain joins TRBV29-1 and TRBJ2-1; 8 bases match TRBD2. This CDR3 region has 13 residues. V lost 1 base and J lost 9; bases outside the gene matches: 5. Germline V gene lookup returns CDR1 SQVTM and CDR2 ANQGSEA. CDR3 sequence reads: CSVEAGGLSEQFF. For the CDR3, the DNA is TGCAGCGTTGAAGCGGGGGGGTTGAGTGAGCAGTTCTTC.

This clone was counted a few times. V gene TRBV10-3 combines with J gene TRBJ2-1; D possibly corresponds to TRBD1 (6 bases). CDR3 size: 15 residues. Trimming left V 4 bases short and J 6 bases short, with 16 bases between. The germline CDR1 and CDR2 sequences are ENHRY and SYGVKD. The CDR3 region is CAISASVTGLNEQFF. The DNA of the CDR3 is TGTGCCATCAGTGCCTCGGTTACAGGGCTCAATGAGCAGTTCTTC.

This clone turned up a few times. V gene TRBV11-2 combines with J gene TRBJ2-7; 12 bases map to TRBD1. The CDR3 loop spans 17 amino acids. After removal of 3 bases from V and 2 bases from J, the junction contained 8 bases not matched to a gene. Germline loops: CDR1 SGHAT, CDR2 FQNNGV. The CDR3 DNA reads as TGTGCCAGCAGCTTGGGGACAGGGGGCCTGGTAACCTACGAGCAGTACTTC. Protein product: CASSLGTGGLVTYEQYF.

The chain couples TRBV5-6 to TRBJ2-3, with D unclear. The CDR3 sequence is 14 residues long. The V end was cut by 6 bases, the J end by 0 bases, with 11 bases between. Germline V CDR1 and CDR2: SGHDT, YYEEEE. CDR3 coding DNA: TGTGCCAGCACCCAAGGGTCTAGCACAGATACGCAGTATTTT. Amino acids: CASTQGSSTDTQYF.

This chain joins TRBV13 and TRBJ2-1; no firm D call. V dropped 2 bases and J dropped 0 bases, with 14 bases sitting between them. This CDR3 is 17 amino acids long. From germline, CDR1 is PRHDT and CDR2 FYEKMQ (reference sequence). CDR3 amino acids: CASSLRFGTSSYNEQFF. The CDR3 nucleotides read TGTGCCAGCAGCTTACGCTTCGGTACGAGCTCCTACAATGAGCAGTTCTTC.

The chain employs TRBV7-2 and TRBJ2-3, with D unresolved. This CDR3 has 13 amino acids. Trimming cost V 1 base and J 5 bases, with 7 bases left between them. CDR1 is SGHTA and CDR2 is FQGNSA in the germline V gene. The CDR3 DNA sequence: TGTGCCAGCAGCTTAGTGACCTTAGATACGCAGTATTTT. Encoded protein: CASSLVTLDTQYF.

The V and J genes are TRBV5-6 and TRBJ1-4; tentatively, D is TRBD1 (5 bases). This CDR3 comprises 14 residues. The V end was cut by 4 bases, the J end by 3 bases, with 10 bases between. CDR1 and CDR2 (germline): SGHDT, YYEEEE. The CDR3 DNA sequence: TGTGCCAGCAGCCTAGGGACCCCTAATGAAAAACTGTTTTTT. Translation: CASSLGTPNEKLFF.

The count of this clone is one. The rearrangement links TRBV15 to TRBJ2-5; perhaps D is TRBD1 or TRBD2 (6 bases each). Trimming stripped 2 bases from V and 2 bases from J, with 12 bases between. The length of the CDR3 is 15 residues. Looked up from germline, CDR1 is LNHNV and CDR2 is YYDKDF (reference sequence). The CDR3 spells CATSRRGALQETQYF. Here the CDR3 DNA reads TGTGCCACCAGCAGAAGGGGGGCCCTACAAGAGACCCAGTACTTC.

J is TRBJ1-1 and V is TRBV29-1, with D uncertain. There are 12 residues in the CDR3. Germline V CDR1 and CDR2: SQVTM, ANQGSEA. Trimming took off 6 bases at V and 1 base at J, with 9 bases between the two ends. The CDR3 protein is CSVPDGNTEAFF. The CDR3 DNA sequence: TGCAGCGTCCCGGACGGGAACACTGAAGCTTTCTTT.

V and J are TRBV5-4 and TRBJ2-3, with D perhaps given as TRBD1 or TRBD2 (6 bases each). This CDR3 is 17 amino acids long. Germline loops: CDR1 SGHNT, CDR2 YYREEE (reference sequence). Trimming stripped 2 bases from V and 4 bases from J, with 20 bases between. DNA of the CDR3: TGTGCCAGCAGCTTCCGGGGGCTGGGTGGATGGGCAGATACGCAGTATTTT. Translated, it gives CASSFRGLGGWADTQYF.

This clone was picked up one time. V is TRBV13 and J is TRBJ2-7; TRBD1 matches at 7 bases. Per germline, CDR1 PRHDT and CDR2 FYEKMQ (reference sequence). V was pared by 5 bases and J by 7 bases, with 11 bases of the junction left unmatched. The length of the CDR3 is 14 residues. CDR3 loop: CASSGRQGFLEQYF. CDR3 coding DNA: TGTGCCAGCAGCGGCAGACAGGGCTTCCTGGAGCAGTACTTC.